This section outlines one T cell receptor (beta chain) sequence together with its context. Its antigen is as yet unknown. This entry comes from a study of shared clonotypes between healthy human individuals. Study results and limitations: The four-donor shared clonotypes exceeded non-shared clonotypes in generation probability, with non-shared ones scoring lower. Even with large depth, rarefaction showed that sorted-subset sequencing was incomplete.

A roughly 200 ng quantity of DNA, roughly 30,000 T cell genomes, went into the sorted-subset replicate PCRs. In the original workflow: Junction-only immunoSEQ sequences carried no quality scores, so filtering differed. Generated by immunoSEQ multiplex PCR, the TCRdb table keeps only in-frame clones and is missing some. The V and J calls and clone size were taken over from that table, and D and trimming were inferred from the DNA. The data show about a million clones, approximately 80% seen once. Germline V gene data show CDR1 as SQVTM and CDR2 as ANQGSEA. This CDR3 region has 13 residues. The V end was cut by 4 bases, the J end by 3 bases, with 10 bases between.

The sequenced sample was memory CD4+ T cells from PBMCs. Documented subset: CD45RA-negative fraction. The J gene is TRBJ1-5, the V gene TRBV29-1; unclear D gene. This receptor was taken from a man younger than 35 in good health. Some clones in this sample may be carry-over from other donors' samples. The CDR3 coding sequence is TGCAGCGTTGGGGGTCGAGACAATCAGCCCCAGCATTTT. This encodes CSVGGRDNQPQHF.